This T cell receptor beta chain was recorded in a study of regulatory T cells in long-lasting Graves disease. Study-level background: Less than 3 months of antithyroid drugs had been taken by newly diagnosed Graves' patients. Whole-study results and caveats: Persistent Graves' patients showed less TCR diversity than newly diagnosed patients showed.

Assembly of TCR beta libraries relied on iRepertoire HTBI primers together with Arm-PCR of CDR3 regions. TCRdb analysed the multiplex PCR reads with MiXCR anew, one entry per CDR3 protein. The repertoire holds about 430,000 distinct CDR3 sequences, with approximately 15% as singletons. The time point was: newly diagnosed GD, antithyroid drugs for less than 3 months. The TCR library was made from RNA that had been extracted from PBMCs in TRIzol. In its sample, this clonotype was seen many times. Its antigen is not identified. In addition, the sample was reused for a study of T cells in Graves' hyperthyroidism and ophthalmopathy. From that study: The TCR CDR3 was amplified in a first-round RT-PCR using the HTBI primer set.

This clonotype was obtained from a woman aged 35 to 49 with Graves disease. Sequences were derived from peripheral blood mononuclear cells (PBMCs), sampled at new diagnosis, from a patient treated with antithyroid drugs.

The CDR3: CASSLFQESTDTQYF. Here the CDR3 DNA reads TGTGCCAGCAGCTTATTTCAGGAAAGCACAGATACGCAGTATTTT. The V and J genes are TRBV7-2 and TRBJ2-3; D gene unclear. Germline CDR1 reads SGHTA; CDR2 reads FQGNSA. The CDR3 sequence is 15 residues long. Trimming shortened V by 2 bases and J by 0 bases, and 9 bases separated the two germline ends. Full variable domain (missing parts from reference TRBV7-2 and TRBJ2-3): GAGVSQSPSNKVTEKGKDVELRCDPISGHTALYWYRQSLGQGLEFLIYFQGNSAPDKSGLPSDRFSAERTGGSVSTLTIQRTQQEDSAVYLCASSLFQESTDTQYFGPGTRLTVL.